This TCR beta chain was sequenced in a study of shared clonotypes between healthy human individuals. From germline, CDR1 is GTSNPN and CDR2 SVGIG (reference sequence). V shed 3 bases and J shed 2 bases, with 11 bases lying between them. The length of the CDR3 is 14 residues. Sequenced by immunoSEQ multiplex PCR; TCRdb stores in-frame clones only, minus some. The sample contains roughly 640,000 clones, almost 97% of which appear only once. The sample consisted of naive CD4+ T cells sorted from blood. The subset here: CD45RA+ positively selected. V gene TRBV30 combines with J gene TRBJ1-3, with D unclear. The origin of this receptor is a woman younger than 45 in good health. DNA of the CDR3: TGTGCCTGGAGCCGACTACGAGCTGGAAACACCATATATTTT. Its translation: CAWSRLRAGNTIYF.